This TCR beta chain comes out of a study of T cells in Graves' hyperthyroidism and ophthalmopathy. In the case of this clonotype: The target antigen is unknown.

Authors of the study amplified TCR beta CDR3 regions from RNA transcripts. The TCR CDR3 first-round RT-PCR relied on the HTBI primer set. TCRdb itself ran the multiplex PCR reads through MiXCR, one entry per CDR3 protein. The sample lists 75,000 to 100,000 distinct CDR3 sequences, about 51% occurring once. Study outcomes and limitations: Separating ophthalmopathy from stable hyperthyroidism was achieved by a 13 V-J model. Blood shared most expanded thyroid clonotypes above 0.001.

For Graves' hyperthyroidism to be stable, ophthalmopathy could not progress within 18 months. Trimming pared 10 bases from V and 8 bases from J, leaving 15 bases between. The CDR3 sequence is 13 residues long. The V gene's germline CDR1 is ENHRY and CDR2 SYGVKD. The chain uses TRBV10-3 and TRBJ1-6; D perhaps matches TRBD1 (5 bases). This TCR was sampled from a woman in her 40s with Graves' hyperthyroidism. The sequenced sample consisted of blood. The CDR3 reads CATNARGDSPLHF. For the CDR3, the DNA is TGTGCCACCAACGCCCGGGGCGATTCACCCCTCCACTTT.